These 18 T cell receptor beta chains were sequenced from one sample in a study of T cell responses to AZD1222 COVID-19 vaccine. The data were produced by immunoSEQ multiplex PCR, yet TCRdb's version contains in-frame clones alone and is incomplete. The sample carries about 130,000 clones, about 90% recorded once. The starting material was peripheral blood, obtained on day 0 of AZD1222 vaccination. These receptors were taken from an adult in good health.

The chain has TRBV7-9 and TRBJ1-1, with TRBD1 matching 7 bases. V lost 4 bases, J lost 11 bases, and 4 bases stayed unmatched. The CDR3 runs 11 residues. Germline V gives CDR1 SEHNR, CDR2 FQNEAQ (reference sequence). The chain's CDR3 is CASSSGQMAFF. As DNA, the CDR3 is TGTGCCAGCAGCTCGGGACAGATGGCTTTCTTT. The whole variable domain, remainder taken from reference TRBV7-9 and TRBJ1-1, is DTGVSQNPRHKITKRGQNVTFRCDPISEHNRLYWYRQTLGQGPEFLTYFQNEAQLEKSRLLSDRFSAERPKGSFSTLEIQRTEQGDSAMYLCASSSGQMAFFGQGTRLTVV.

The chain uses TRBV7-6 and TRBJ1-4, with unresolved D. The germline CDR1 and CDR2 sequences are SGHVS and FNYEAQ. With 1 base removed from V and 0 bases from J, the gap between germline ends came to 6 bases. The CDR3 spans 15 residues. CDR3 region: CASSLGVATNEKLFF. DNA of the CDR3: TGTGCCAGCAGCTTAGGTGTTGCAACTAATGAAAAACTGTTTTTT.

The V gene is TRBV27, the J gene TRBJ2-5; 9 bases fit TRBD1. Losses at the gene ends were 6 bases for V and 1 base for J; bases not matched to a gene: 12. Germline lookup yields CDR1 MNHEY and CDR2 SMNVEV (reference sequence). This CDR3 contains 17 residues. Written as DNA, the CDR3 is TGTGCCAGCAGCCCATTCGGGGACAGGGAATCCCAAGAGACCCAGTACTTC. Its protein is CASSPFGDRESQETQYF.

This clone was recorded only once. V and J are TRBV6-5 and TRBJ1-6; D gene uncertain. The CDR3 contains 15 residues. The germline V gene has CDR1 MNHEY and CDR2 SVGAGI. The ends were cut back, 2 bases at V and 10 bases at J, with 15 bases in the middle. The CDR3 DNA follows: TGTGCCAGCAGTTACACCCGGTCCGGGGAGTCACCCCTCCACTTT. This sequence encodes CASSYTRSGESPLHF.

The chain couples TRBV27 to TRBJ2-7; D is unresolved. Looked up from germline, CDR1 is MNHEY and CDR2 is SMNVEV (reference sequence). V was pared by 3 bases and J by 3 bases, with 9 bases between. The CDR3 runs to 13 residues. CDR3 sequence (DNA): TGTGCCAGCAGTTTGGGCAGGAACTACGAGCAGTACTTC. This translates into CASSLGRNYEQYF.

V gene TRBV19 combines with J gene TRBJ1-1; D not certain. The V end lost 4 bases, the J end lost 5 bases, and 20 bases lay between the germline ends. Germline assignment: CDR1 LNHDA and CDR2 SQIVND (reference sequence). The CDR3 runs to 16 residues. The CDR3 DNA reads TGTGCCAGTAGTAGGGCCCCTGGAACGACCACGACTGAAGCTTTCTTT. This translates into CASSRAPGTTTTEAFF.

This CDR3 reads CASSLGQALNQPQHF. The CDR3 DNA is TGTGCCAGCAGCCTCGGACAGGCCTTAAATCAGCCCCAGCATTTT. The genes are TRBV28 and TRBJ1-5; the match to TRBD1 covers 7 bases. Germline V gene sequence: CDR1 MDHEN, CDR2 SYDVKM. CDR3 size: 15 residues. The V gene end was trimmed by 6 bases and the J gene end by 4 bases; junction bases not matched to a gene: 9.

V usage is TRBV25-1 and J usage is TRBJ1-1, with no clear D. Trimming cost V 4 bases and J 5 bases, with 11 bases left between them. The CDR3 is made up of 13 amino acids. The germline CDR1 and CDR2 sequences are MGHDK and SYGVNS. Written as DNA, the CDR3 is TGTGCCAGCAGTGCCGCCGGGTGGACTGAAGCTTTCTTT. The encoded protein is CASSAAGWTEAFF.

The chain recombines TRBV28 with TRBJ1-1; TRBD1 matches 7 bases. The CDR3 extends over 14 amino acids. Germline V gene data show CDR1 as MDHEN and CDR2 as SYDVKM. V lost 2 bases, J lost 5 bases, and 5 bases stayed unmatched. The CDR3 DNA reads as TGTGCCAGCAGTTTACTTCAGGGGGGAACTGAAGCTTTCTTT. Protein product: CASSLLQGGTEAFF.

This chain joins TRBV5-6 and TRBJ1-6; D uncertain. CDR1 and CDR2 from the germline V gene are SGHDT and YYEEEE. The CDR3 spans 16 residues. Between the trimmed V and J ends, which lost 6 bases and 7 bases, there was a span of 20 bases. CDR3 sequence reads: CASTYRVVGNNSPLHF. The CDR3 coding sequence is TGTGCCAGCACCTATAGGGTGGTAGGGAACAATTCACCCCTCCACTTT.

This chain connects TRBV28 to TRBJ1-2; D is possibly TRBD1 (6 bases). The V gene lost 8 bases and the J gene lost 4 bases, with 23 bases spanning the gap. This CDR3 contains 16 residues. Germline V gene data show CDR1 as MDHEN and CDR2 as SYDVKM. The chain's CDR3 is CASLVYKQGSGYGYTF. In DNA form, the CDR3 reads TGTGCCAGCTTAGTATATAAACAGGGCTCCGGCTATGGCTACACCTTC.

The rearrangement links TRBV30 to TRBJ2-2, with a weak D call TRBD2 (6 bases). Looked up from germline, CDR1 is GTSNPN and CDR2 is SVGIG (reference sequence). The ends were cut back, 4 bases at V and 0 bases at J, with 24 bases in the middle. CDR3 length: 19 residues. Written as DNA, the CDR3 is TGTGCCTGGAAGCTTAAAGCGGGTTTAACCGATGCGAACACCGGGGAGCTGTTTTTT. Its protein is CAWKLKAGLTDANTGELFF.

The chain joins TRBV18 to TRBJ2-2; D is perhaps TRBD1 (5 bases). The CDR3 has 18 amino acids. Trimming shortened V by 2 bases and J by 4 bases, and 20 bases separated the two germline ends. Per germline, CDR1 KGHSH and CDR2 LQKENI. CDR3 coding DNA: TGTGCCAGCTCACCAATAGGGGTGGGTCTATTGGCCACCGGGGAGCTGTTTTTT. Its protein product is CASSPIGVGLLATGELFF.

In this sample, this clone turned up once. J is TRBJ1-3 and V is TRBV9; possible D gene TRBD1, 6 bases. V dropped 0 bases and J dropped 0 bases, with 10 bases sitting between them. Germline values: CDR1 SGDLS, CDR2 YYNGEE. This CDR3 has 16 amino acids. The CDR3 protein is CASSVATGPSGNTIYF. The CDR3 bases are TGTGCCAGCAGCGTAGCTACAGGGCCCTCTGGAAACACCATATATTTT.

Here the CDR3 reads CASSSNMRQGSLYGYTF. In DNA, the CDR3 is TGTGCCAGCAGCTCTAATATGAGACAGGGGTCCCTCTATGGCTACACCTTC. This sequence joins TRBV11-2 and TRBJ1-2, with TRBD1 matching over 8 bases. In germline, CDR1 is SGHAT, CDR2 FQNNGV. There are 17 residues in the CDR3. With 4 bases clipped from V and 4 bases from J, the junction kept 14 bases outside the gene matches.

The rearrangement uses TRBV6-4 and TRBJ1-2, with D possibly TRBD1 on 5 matching bases. Germline values: CDR1 MRHNA, CDR2 SNTAGT. The CDR3 is 15 residues long. V was shortened by 2 bases and J by 2 bases, with 12 bases between the two germline ends. The CDR3 loop reads CASSDPTRGNYGYTF. CDR3 in DNA: TGTGCCAGCAGTGACCCTACCCGGGGCAACTATGGCTACACCTTC.

V gene TRBV6-5 combines with J gene TRBJ1-1; 8 nucleotides line up with TRBD1. V was clipped by 2 bases and J by 8 bases; unmatched bases: 13. The CDR3 is 16 residues long. Germline V gene lookup returns CDR1 MNHEY and CDR2 SVGAGI. The DNA of the CDR3 is TGTGCCAGCAGTTACGGTAGGACAGGGTTAAAGAGGGAAGCTTTCTTT. Amino acid sequence: CASSYGRTGLKREAFF.

This clone was recorded once. The chain has TRBV27 and TRBJ2-7, with D maybe TRBD2 (6 bases). This CDR3 has 17 residues. The V end lost 6 bases, the J end lost 1 base, and 22 bases lay between the germline ends. The V gene's germline CDR1 is MNHEY and CDR2 SMNVEV (reference sequence). Here the CDR3 reads CASSTLATKGQSYEQYF. CDR3 nucleotides: TGTGCCAGCAGCACACTAGCCACCAAAGGCCAGTCCTACGAGCAGTACTTC.